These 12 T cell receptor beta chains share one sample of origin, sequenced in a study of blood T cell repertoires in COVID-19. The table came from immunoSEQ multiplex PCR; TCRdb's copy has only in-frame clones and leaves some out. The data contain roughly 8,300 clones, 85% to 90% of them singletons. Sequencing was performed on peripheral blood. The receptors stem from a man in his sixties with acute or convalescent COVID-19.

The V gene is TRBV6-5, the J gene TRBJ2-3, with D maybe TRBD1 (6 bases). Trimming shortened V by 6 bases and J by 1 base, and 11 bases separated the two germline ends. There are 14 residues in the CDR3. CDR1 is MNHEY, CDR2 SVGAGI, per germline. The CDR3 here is CASRDSIRTDTQYF. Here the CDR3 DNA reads TGTGCCAGCAGGGACAGCATTCGCACAGATACGCAGTATTTT.

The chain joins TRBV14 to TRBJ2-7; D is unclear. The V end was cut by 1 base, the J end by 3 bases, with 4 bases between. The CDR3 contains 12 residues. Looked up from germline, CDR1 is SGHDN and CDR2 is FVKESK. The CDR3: CASSQGGYEQYF. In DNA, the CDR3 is TGTGCCAGCAGCCAAGGAGGCTACGAGCAGTACTTC.

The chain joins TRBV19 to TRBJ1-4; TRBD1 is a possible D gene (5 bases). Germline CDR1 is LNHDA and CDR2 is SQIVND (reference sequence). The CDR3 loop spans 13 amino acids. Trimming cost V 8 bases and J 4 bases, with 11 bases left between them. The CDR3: CASRIQVNEKLFF. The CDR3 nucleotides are TGTGCCAGTCGGATACAGGTTAATGAAAAACTGTTTTTT. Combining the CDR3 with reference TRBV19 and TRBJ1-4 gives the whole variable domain DGGITQSPKYLFRKEGQNVTLSCEQNLNHDAMYWYRQDPGQGLRLIYYSQIVNDFQKGDIAEGYSVSREKKESFPLTVTSAQKNPTAFYLCASRIQVNEKLFFGSGTQLSVL.

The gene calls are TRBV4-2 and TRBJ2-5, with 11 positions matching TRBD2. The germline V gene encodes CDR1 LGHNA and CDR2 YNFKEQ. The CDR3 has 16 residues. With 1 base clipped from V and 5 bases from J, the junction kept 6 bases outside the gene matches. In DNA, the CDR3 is TGTGCCAGCAGCCAAGTGGTAGCGGGGGGGCATGAGACCCAGTACTTC. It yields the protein CASSQVVAGGHETQYF.

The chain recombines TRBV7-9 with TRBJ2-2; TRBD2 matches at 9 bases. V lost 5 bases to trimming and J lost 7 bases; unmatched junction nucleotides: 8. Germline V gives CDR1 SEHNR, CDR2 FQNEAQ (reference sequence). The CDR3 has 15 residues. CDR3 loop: CASSPAGGPIGELFF. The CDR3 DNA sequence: TGTGCCAGCAGCCCGGCGGGAGGGCCAATCGGGGAGCTGTTTTTT.

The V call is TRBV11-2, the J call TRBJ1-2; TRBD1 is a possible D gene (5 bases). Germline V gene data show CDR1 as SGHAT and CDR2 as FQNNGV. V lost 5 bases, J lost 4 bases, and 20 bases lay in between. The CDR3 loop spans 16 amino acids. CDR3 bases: TGTGCCAGCAGCGGACTAGGGGCAGGAAGAATCTATGGCTACACCTTC. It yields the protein CASSGLGAGRIYGYTF.

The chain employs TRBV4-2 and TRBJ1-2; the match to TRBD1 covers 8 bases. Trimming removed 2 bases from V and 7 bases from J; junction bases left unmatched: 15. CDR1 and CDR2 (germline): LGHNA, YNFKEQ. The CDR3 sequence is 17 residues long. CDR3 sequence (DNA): TGTGCCAGCAGCCAACACGTTCAGACAGGGACAGGAATTGGCTACACCTTC. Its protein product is CASSQHVQTGTGIGYTF.

The CDR3 DNA follows: TGTGCCTGGAGAGACAGGGGTGCCGCTGAAGCTTTCTTT. Translated: CAWRDRGAAEAFF. The chain joins TRBV30 to TRBJ1-1; 8 bases fit TRBD1. From germline, CDR1 is GTSNPN and CDR2 SVGIG (reference sequence). Trimming cost V 3 bases and J 6 bases; bases outside gene matches: 6. This CDR3 comprises 13 residues.

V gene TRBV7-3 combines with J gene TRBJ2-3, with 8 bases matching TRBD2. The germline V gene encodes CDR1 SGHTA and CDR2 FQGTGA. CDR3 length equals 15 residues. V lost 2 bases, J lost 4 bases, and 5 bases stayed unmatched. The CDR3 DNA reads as TGTGCCAGCAGCTTATCCGGGAGGGGTGCAGATACGCAGTATTTT. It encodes CASSLSGRGADTQYF.

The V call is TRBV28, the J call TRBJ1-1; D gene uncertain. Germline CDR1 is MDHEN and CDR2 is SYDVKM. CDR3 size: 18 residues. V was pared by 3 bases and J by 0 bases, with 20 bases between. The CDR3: CASSFPHQAKTMNTEAFF. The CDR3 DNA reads TGTGCCAGCAGTTTCCCCCACCAGGCAAAGACTATGAACACTGAAGCTTTCTTT. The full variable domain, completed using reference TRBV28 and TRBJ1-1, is DVKVTQSSRYLVKRTGEKVFLECVQDMDHENMFWYRQDPGLGLRLIYFSYDVKMKEKGDIPEGYSVSREKKERFSLILESASTNQTSMYLCASSFPHQAKTMNTEAFFGQGTRLTVV.

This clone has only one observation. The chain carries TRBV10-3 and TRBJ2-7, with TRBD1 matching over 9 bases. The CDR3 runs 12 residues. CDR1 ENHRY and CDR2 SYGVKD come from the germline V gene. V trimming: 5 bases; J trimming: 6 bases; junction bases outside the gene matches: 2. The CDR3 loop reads CAISTTGGEQYV. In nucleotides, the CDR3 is TGTGCCATCAGTACGACAGGGGGCGAGCAGTACGTC.

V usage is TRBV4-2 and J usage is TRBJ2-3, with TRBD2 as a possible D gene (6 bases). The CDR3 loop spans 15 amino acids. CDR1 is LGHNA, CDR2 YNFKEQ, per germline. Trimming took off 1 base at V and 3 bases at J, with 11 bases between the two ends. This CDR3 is CASSQARGKTDTQYF. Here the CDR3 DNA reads TGTGCCAGCAGCCAAGCGCGGGGAAAAACAGATACGCAGTATTTT.